The sequence of this T cell receptor beta chain was determined in a study of blood T cell repertoires in COVID-19. V lost 0 bases, J lost 1 base, and 1 base stayed unmatched. The germline CDR1 and CDR2 sequences are SGHNT and YYREEE (reference sequence). The CDR3 is 15 amino acids. TCRdb's copy holds only in-frame clones and misses some; the assay was immunoSEQ multiplex PCR. The data show tens of thousands of clones, about 90% seen once. The V call is TRBV5-4, the J call TRBJ2-7; 10 nucleotides align to TRBD1. The receptor's source is a man aged 45 to 65 with COVID-19, enrolled during active disease. The sequenced sample consisted of peripheral blood. DNA for the CDR3: TGTGCCAGCAGCTTGGGGACAGGGGGATCCTACGAGCAGTACTTC. This translates into CASSLGTGGSYEQYF.